This T cell receptor (beta chain) was found in a study of T cells in Graves' hyperthyroidism and ophthalmopathy. About the research overall: Staff took peripheral blood when the initial diagnosis was made, before any treatment began.

Study-level results: Blood also carried most thyroid clonotypes expanded above 0.001.

From RNA transcripts, TCR beta CDR3 regions were amplified. When the TCR CDR3 underwent first-round RT-PCR, the HTBI primer set was used. TCRdb fed the multiplex PCR reads into MiXCR, producing one record per CDR3 protein. This sample carries hundreds of thousands of distinct CDR3 sequences, 15% to 20% of them seen once, and the ten largest clones take approximately 15%. This clonotype was counted many times. Its antigen is undetermined. V dropped 4 bases and J dropped 1; count of bases not matched to a gene: 3. Germline loops: CDR1 SNHLY, CDR2 FYNNEI. The CDR3 runs 15 residues. This receptor was obtained from a woman aged 45 to 65 with Graves' hyperthyroidism that later progressed to Graves' ophthalmopathy. The chain has TRBV2 and TRBJ1-4; 7 bases are shared with TRBD1. Sequenced: blood. In nucleotides, the CDR3 is TGTGCCAGCAGTGCCGGGACAGTAACTAATGAAAAACTGTTTTTT. Encoded protein: CASSAGTVTNEKLFF.